This record concerns one T cell receptor beta chain sequence. What it recognizes is unknown. The CDR3 spans 14 residues. Germline loops: CDR1 MNHEY, CDR2 SMNVEV (reference sequence). J lost 8 bases, V lost 6 bases, and 10 bases had no gene match. This record comes from a study of shared clonotypes between healthy human individuals. In the study overall: Each donor contributed plates that comprised three CD4 naive, three CD4 memory, two CD8 naive and one CD8 memory.

Naive-designated CD8 cells lacked CD45RO, were positively enriched for CCR7, and omitted terminally differentiated effector memory CD45RA+ cells. Genomic DNA of each subset was evenly split across several immunoSEQ plates. Assay used: immunoSEQ multiplex PCR; TCRdb lists only in-frame clones, some missing. This sample has about 2 million clones, with less than 95% found just once. General study points: Exclusively blood specimens were collected; tissue repertoires likely differ. Estimated richness values were generally larger in naive subsets than in memory subsets.

This receptor was taken from a young man in good health. The V and J genes are TRBV27 and TRBJ1-2; 9 positions agree with TRBD1. Sequencing input: naive CD8+ T cells sorted from blood. CDR3 sequence (DNA): TGTGCCAGCAGCTCATCCGGGACAGGGTTAGGCTACACCTTC. This encodes CASSSSGTGLGYTF.